The 22 T cell receptor beta chains below were found in one sample sequenced in a study of T-cell memory formation after mild COVID-19 (dated by TCRdb to about 2021). Library creation used 5' RACE. TCRdb records Illumina NovaSeq 6000 as the sequencer. In TCRdb, the public reads were trimmed at Q25 with fastp and aligned with MiXCR, with productive beta chains retained. Every distinct CDR3 protein forms one entry, paired with its most common genes and DNA. The sample table lists hundreds of thousands of distinct CDR3 sequences, over 15% of them with a count of one. The ten most abundant clones make up 20% to 25% of the sample. Sample: PBMCs or a T cell subset sorted from them (not recorded which). The receptors here all came from a man between 18 and 29 years old who had mild COVID-19 (a few samples of this study predate the infection). The sample titles of this study are shuffled in the database, so cell type and time point are left out; the donor was told from shared clones.

The rearrangement links TRBV21-1 to TRBJ2-3; the table's D call TRBD2 went unverified against the DNA. TRBV21-1 is flagged as a pseudogene. This CDR3 region has 16 residues. Here the CDR3 DNA reads TGTGCCGGACTAACGGGAGAGCAAGTGAACACAGATACGCAGTATTTT. Translated, it gives CAGLTGEQVNTDTQYF.

This chain joins TRBV5-1 and TRBJ2-1; D gene uncertain. Per the germline V gene, CDR1 is SGHRS and CDR2 is YFSETQ. The length of the CDR3 is 13 residues. Trimming pared 4 bases from V and 4 bases from J, leaving 9 bases between. CDR3: CASSPADYNEQFF. CDR3 DNA: TGCGCCAGCAGCCCTGCAGATTACAATGAGCAGTTCTTC.

This chain links TRBV7-2 with TRBJ1-2; D is ambiguous. Germline V gene data show CDR1 as SGHTA and CDR2 as FQGNSA. This CDR3 has 16 amino acids. V lost 5 bases and J 4 bases, leaving 20 bases between the germline ends. CDR3 sequence (DNA): TGTGCCAGCAGCCACGCTTACGGCCAAGGAGGCTATGGCTACACCTTC. As protein: CASSHAYGQGGYGYTF.

The chain links TRBV4-3 to TRBJ2-7; 12 bases are a match to TRBD2. Germline V lookup: CDR1 LGHNA, CDR2 YSLEER. This CDR3 has 15 amino acids. V shed 2 bases and J 3 bases; nucleotides not matched to a gene: 2. CDR3 sequence (DNA): TGCGCCAGCAGCCAAACTAGCGGGGGGTACTACGAGCAGTACTTC. As protein: CASSQTSGGYYEQYF.

This clonotype was seen only a few times. V gene TRBV4-2 combines with J gene TRBJ2-7; 9 nucleotides align to TRBD2. The V and J ends lost 1 base and 0 bases, in that order; junction bases with no gene match: 4. The CDR3 sequence is 16 residues long. Germline-derived CDR1 and CDR2 are LGHNA and YNFKEQ. In DNA form, the CDR3 reads TGTGCCAGCAGCCAAGGGGCACTAGCGGGCTCCTACGAGCAGTACTTC. Its translation: CASSQGALAGSYEQYF.

This clonotype was observed a few times. V usage is TRBV6-2 or TRBV6-3 and J usage is TRBJ2-6; D call uncertain. From germline, CDR1 is MNHEY and CDR2 SVGEGT. This CDR3 is 15 amino acids long. Between the trimmed V and J ends, which lost 4 bases and 0 bases, there was a span of 7 bases. Here the CDR3 reads CASSSGYSGANVLTF. In DNA form, the CDR3 reads TGTGCCAGCAGTTCTGGCTACTCTGGGGCCAACGTCCTGACTTTC.

The chain combines TRBV7-2 with TRBJ1-3; D gene uncertain. CDR3 length: 14 residues. Germline CDR1 SGHTA, CDR2 FQGNSA. Deletions cut 5 bases from V and 0 bases from J, with 8 bases between. The CDR3 here is CASSPGTSGNTIYF. The CDR3 nucleotides are TGTGCCAGCAGCCCGGGCACCTCTGGAAACACCATATATTTT.

This clonotype showed up just a few times. This chain connects TRBV5-1 to TRBJ1-1; no firm D call. The CDR3 extends over 13 amino acids. Germline CDR1 and CDR2: SGHRS and YFSETQ. V lost 4 bases, J lost 7 bases, and 14 bases lay in between. CDR3 DNA: TGCGCCAGCAGCCCCTTGGGTATCAATGAAGCTTTCTTT. The encoded protein is CASSPLGINEAFF.

This clonotype was observed a handful of times. The gene calls are TRBV7-2 and TRBJ2-3, with D unresolved. V was cut by 1 base and J by 4 bases, with 15 bases left in between. This CDR3 has 16 residues. Germline V CDR1 and CDR2: SGHTA, FQGNSA. CDR3 sequence: CASSLVRRSGPDTQYF. CDR3 bases: TGTGCCAGCAGCTTAGTGAGGCGTTCGGGCCCAGATACGCAGTATTTT.

This clonotype was observed many times. V usage is TRBV28 and J usage is TRBJ1-4; 9 nucleotides line up with TRBD1. The CDR3 is 15 residues long. J gave up 5 bases and V 4 bases, and 5 bases lay outside the gene matches. The germline gives CDR1 MDHEN, CDR2 SYDVKM. The CDR3: CASSSLTGGNEKLFF. CDR3 in DNA: TGTGCCAGCAGTTCCCTGACAGGGGGAAATGAAAAACTGTTTTTT.

The CDR3 spells CASSLRTSARDTQYF. The CDR3 region has the DNA TGTGCCAGCAGCCTACGGACTAGCGCTCGAGATACGCAGTATTTT. The gene calls are TRBV6-2 or TRBV6-3 and TRBJ2-3, with 9 bases matching TRBD2. Germline V CDR1 and CDR2: MNHEY, SVGEGT. V was pared by 6 bases and J by 5 bases, with 9 bases of the junction left unmatched. The CDR3 contains 15 residues.

This rearrangement joins TRBV11-1 to TRBJ1-1; D is unresolved. Germline V gene lookup returns CDR1 SGHAT and CDR2 FQDESV (reference sequence). V lost 8 bases and J 3 bases, leaving 7 bases between the germline ends. The length of the CDR3 is 11 residues. For the CDR3, the DNA is TGTGCCAGCCGGGAGGACACTGAAGCTTTCTTT. Its protein is CASREDTEAFF.

This clonotype has more than one count but fewer than ten. The chain uses TRBV12-5 and TRBJ1-5; D gene ambiguous. The germline gives CDR1 LGHNT, CDR2 FRNRAP. V dropped 1 base and J dropped 0 bases, with 13 bases sitting between them. This CDR3 has 17 residues. This CDR3 is CASGLALWVSSNQPQHF. Here the CDR3 DNA reads TGTGCTAGTGGTTTGGCCTTGTGGGTTTCTAGCAATCAGCCCCAGCATTTT. Supplemented by reference TRBV12-5 and TRBJ1-5, the full variable domain reads DARVTQTPRHKVTEMGQEVTMRCQPILGHNTVFWYRQTMMQGLELLAYFRNRAPLDDSGMPKDRFSAEMPDATLATLKIQPSEPRDSAVYFCASGLALWVSSNQPQHFGDGTRLSIL.

This clonotype was detected a few times. This sequence joins TRBV9 and TRBJ2-1; maybe TRBD1 (6 bases). V was trimmed by 2 bases and J by 4 bases, leaving 22 bases between them. The CDR3 is 18 amino acids. Germline CDR1 is SGDLS and CDR2 is YYNGEE. The CDR3 loop reads CASSVLPGLTTGYNEQFF. CDR3 coding DNA: TGTGCCAGCAGCGTCCTACCAGGGTTAACGACAGGATACAATGAGCAGTTCTTC.

In its sample, this clonotype was seen a few times. The rearrangement uses TRBV4-3 and TRBJ2-1; D call uncertain. The CDR3 runs to 13 residues. The V and J ends lost 3 bases and 4 bases respectively, with 7 bases between them. Germline CDR1 and CDR2: LGHNA and YSLEER. For the CDR3, the DNA is TGCGCCAGCAGCCAGTCTCTTTACAATGAGCAGTTCTTC. The encoded protein is CASSQSLYNEQFF.

This clonotype occurred a few times. V gene TRBV4-2 combines with J gene TRBJ2-5, with TRBD1 as a possible D gene (6 bases). Trimming took off 4 bases at V and 6 bases at J, with 12 bases between the two ends. The CDR3 is made up of 13 amino acids. Per the germline V gene, CDR1 is LGHNA and CDR2 is YNFKEQ. CDR3 in amino acids: CASSPPGQKTQYF. The CDR3 nucleotides read TGTGCCAGCAGCCCCCCAGGACAGAAGACCCAGTACTTC.

This clonotype was found many times. The rearrangement uses TRBV20-1 and TRBJ2-7; tentatively, D is TRBD1 (6 bases). Trimming cost V 5 bases and J 2 bases, with 19 bases left between them. This CDR3 spans 15 amino acids. From germline, CDR1 is DFQATT and CDR2 SNEGSKA (reference sequence). The CDR3 DNA reads as TGCAGTGCTTACACACCCGGGACAAATACCTACGAGCAGTACTTC. Amino acids: CSAYTPGTNTYEQYF.

The V call is TRBV29-1, the J call TRBJ2-7; D may be TRBD2 (6 bases). The CDR3 sequence is 12 residues long. V lost 4 bases and J lost 5, with 12 bases in between. Germline V CDR1 and CDR2: SQVTM, ANQGSEA. The CDR3 here is CSVAWGDHEQYF. CDR3 nucleotides: TGCAGCGTTGCTTGGGGGGACCACGAGCAGTACTTC.

The chain combines TRBV4-1 with TRBJ2-1, with 8 nucleotides matching TRBD2. There are 14 residues in the CDR3. Germline V gene data show CDR1 as MGHRA and CDR2 as YSYEKL. V gave up 4 bases and J gave up 8 bases; unmatched junction bases: 7. CDR3 amino acids: CASSPGLGYDEQFF. The CDR3 DNA reads TGCGCCAGCAGCCCGGGACTAGGTTATGATGAGCAGTTCTTC.

This clonotype was detected ten times or more. A much larger clone differs from this one at a single base, so this may be a read error. The chain recombines TRBV7-9 with TRBJ2-3, with a tentative D call TRBD1 (5 bases). V was shortened by 1 base and J by 1 base, with 6 bases between the two germline ends. The CDR3 has 14 residues. In germline, CDR1 is SEHNR, CDR2 FQNEAQ (reference sequence). The CDR3 DNA is TGTGCCAGCAGCTTAGGACAGCGCACAGATACGCAGTATTTT. Translating it yields CASSLGQRTDTQYF.

The genes are TRBV4-3 and TRBJ2-1; possibly TRBD1 for D (6 bases). The CDR3 is 15 residues long. CDR1 LGHNA and CDR2 YSLEER come from the germline V gene. Deletions cut 5 bases from V and 8 bases from J, with 19 bases between. The CDR3 coding sequence is TGCGCCAGCAGCAACGACAGGCAGTCTATCTATGAGCAGTTCTTC. Translation gives CASSNDRQSIYEQFF.

The chain combines TRBV7-3 with TRBJ1-6, with no clear D. V was clipped by 3 bases and J by 13 bases, with 13 bases between them. Germline V CDR1 and CDR2: SGHTA, FQGTGA. The length of the CDR3 is 13 residues. In DNA, the CDR3 is TGTGCCAGCAGCTTGTTCCGGGGATGGCCCCTCCACTTT. It specifies CASSLFRGWPLHF.